A single sample is the source of the 27 T cell receptor beta chains below, sequenced in a study of radiotherapy plus CTLA-4 blockade in lung cancer. Some clones are missing from TCRdb's copy, which holds only in-frame ones; the method was immunoSEQ multiplex PCR. The profile shows approximately 99,000 clones, almost 90% of them singletons. The sequencing here drew on peripheral blood, taken from a patient treated with radiotherapy plus ipilimumab. These receptors came from a human donor with non-small cell lung cancer that progressed on radiotherapy plus ipilimumab.

As DNA, the CDR3 is TGTGCCAGCAGCGAGGACAGGGGTTGGGATGAGCAGTTCTTC. Its translation: CASSEDRGWDEQFF. The chain recombines TRBV9 with TRBJ2-1; 9 bases match TRBD1. V was clipped by 3 bases and J by 8 bases; unmatched bases: 6. This CDR3 is built from 14 residues. Germline V gene data show CDR1 as SGDLS and CDR2 as YYNGEE.

V is TRBV5-1 and J is TRBJ2-2; D remains unclear. Looked up from germline, CDR1 is SGHRS and CDR2 is YFSETQ. The CDR3 length is 12 residues. Trimming took 5 bases from V and 2 from J, leaving 4 bases between them. Here the CDR3 reads CASSYNTGELFF. CDR3 nucleotides: TGCGCCAGCAGTTACAACACCGGGGAGCTGTTTTTT.

V is TRBV19 and J is TRBJ1-3, with D possibly matching TRBD1 (5 bases). In germline, CDR1 is LNHDA, CDR2 SQIVND (reference sequence). The CDR3 consists of 15 residues. V was shortened by 6 bases and J by 0 bases, with 12 bases between the two germline ends. The CDR3 sequence is CASSPWGDSGNTIYF. The CDR3 coding sequence is TGTGCCAGTAGCCCCTGGGGGGACTCTGGAAACACCATATATTTT.

This rearrangement joins TRBV5-1 to TRBJ2-5; maybe TRBD2 (6 bases). Germline V gene lookup returns CDR1 SGHRS and CDR2 YFSETQ. V lost 7 bases and J lost 0, with 13 bases in between. The CDR3 is 14 amino acids. CDR3 protein: CASRITGDQETQYF. CDR3 DNA sequence: TGCGCCAGCCGTATAACGGGGGACCAAGAGACCCAGTACTTC.

The chain joins TRBV5-1 to TRBJ2-1, with D possibly being TRBD2 (6 bases). Per germline, CDR1 SGHRS and CDR2 YFSETQ. V lost 0 bases to trimming and J lost 7 bases, with 8 bases between them. CDR3 length equals 13 residues. The DNA for the CDR3 is TGCGCCAGCAGCTTGGGGGACTGGAATGAGCAGTTCTTC. This gives the protein CASSLGDWNEQFF.

Only a few counts were recorded for this clone. The V and J genes are TRBV18 and TRBJ1-1; 11 nucleotides align to TRBD1. The junction had 4 bases not matched to a gene; V was cut back by 8 bases and J by 5 bases. This CDR3 comprises 13 residues. CDR1 KGHSH and CDR2 LQKENI come from the germline V gene. DNA of the CDR3: TGTGCCAGCGGACAGGGGGCTGGGACTGAAGCTTTCTTT. Protein product: CASGQGAGTEAFF. The entire variable domain, with the rest obtained from reference TRBV18 and TRBJ1-1, is as follows: NAGVMQNPRHLVRRRGQEARLRCSPMKGHSHVYWYRQLPEEGLKFMVYLQKENIIDESGMPKERFSAEFPKEGPSILRIQQVVRGDSAAYFCASGQGAGTEAFFGQGTRLTVV.

The chain is built from TRBV4-2 and TRBJ1-2; D unresolved. The CDR3 is 15 amino acids. Germline V CDR1 and CDR2: LGHNA, YNFKEQ. Deletions cut 1 base from V and 4 bases from J, with 13 bases between. CDR3 coding DNA: TGTGCCAGCAGCCAAGCTGGACGGATTCTCTATGGCTACACCTTC. Its protein is CASSQAGRILYGYTF.

This clone showed up just once. The rearrangement links TRBV2 to TRBJ1-2; D unclear. The V end lost 10 bases, the J end lost 4 bases, and 16 bases lay between the germline ends. Germline lookup yields CDR1 SNHLY and CDR2 FYNNEI. This CDR3 spans 13 amino acids. The CDR3: CAINVRRIYGYTF. In DNA form, the CDR3 reads TGTGCCATCAACGTTAGAAGAATCTATGGCTACACCTTC.

This clone was seen a single time. The chain links TRBV19 to TRBJ2-7; 7 bases map to TRBD2. CDR3 length equals 15 residues. The germline CDR1 and CDR2 sequences are LNHDA and SQIVND (reference sequence). After removal of 8 bases from V and 3 bases from J, the junction contained 13 bases not matched to a gene. CDR3 region: CASSPTSAAVYEQYF. The CDR3 DNA is TGTGCCAGTTCGCCTACTAGCGCAGCGGTCTACGAGCAGTACTTC.

The chain uses TRBV19 and TRBJ2-2, with 7 bases aligning to TRBD2. This CDR3 comprises 14 residues. Germline CDR1 is LNHDA and CDR2 is SQIVND (reference sequence). V lost 3 bases, J lost 7 bases, and 5 bases stayed unmatched. The CDR3 nucleotides are TGTGCCAGTAGTATGGCGGGAGTCAGCGGGGAGCTGTTTTTT. It encodes CASSMAGVSGELFF.

The chain recombines TRBV5-1 with TRBJ2-1, with 10 bases identical to TRBD2. V lost 0 bases to trimming and J lost 9 bases; unmatched junction nucleotides: 6. Germline V gene data show CDR1 as SGHRS and CDR2 as YFSETQ. The CDR3 contains 15 residues. The CDR3 DNA reads as TGCGCCAGCAGCTTGGCCTCTAGCGGGAGTAGTGAGCAGTTCTTC. Its translation: CASSLASSGSSEQFF.

V and J are TRBV7-2 and TRBJ1-1; D is ambiguous. The CDR3 spans 14 residues. CDR1 and CDR2 from the germline V gene are SGHTA and FQGNSA. With 7 bases removed from V and 0 bases from J, the gap between germline ends came to 12 bases. Written as DNA, the CDR3 is TGTGCCAGCAATAAGGGCAGCATGAACACTGAAGCTTTCTTT. It specifies CASNKGSMNTEAFF. The full variable domain, completed using reference TRBV7-2 and TRBJ1-1, is GAGVSQSPSNKVTEKGKDVELRCDPISGHTALYWYRQSLGQGLEFLIYFQGNSAPDKSGLPSDRFSAERTGGSVSTLTIQRTQQEDSAVYLCASNKGSMNTEAFFGQGTRLTVV.

The rearrangement uses TRBV5-6 and TRBJ1-5; D remains ambiguous. V dropped 5 bases and J dropped 0 bases, with 15 bases sitting between them. This CDR3 spans 16 amino acids. Germline CDR1 SGHDT, CDR2 YYEEEE. The CDR3 DNA reads as TGTGCCAGCAGGAGGAGGGCTCTGGGTAGCAATCAGCCCCAGCATTTT. Its translation is CASRRRALGSNQPQHF.

This rearrangement joins TRBV4-1 to TRBJ2-1, with 8 bases identical to TRBD2. V trimming: 1 base; J trimming: 14 bases; junction bases outside the gene matches: 7. The CDR3 has 13 amino acids. The germline CDR1 and CDR2 sequences are MGHRA and YSYEKL. The CDR3 reads CASSQVPGGGKFF. Written as DNA, the CDR3 is TGCGCCAGCAGCCAAGTCCCGGGGGGGGGCAAGTTCTTC.

The chain carries TRBV7-8 and TRBJ2-3; maybe TRBD2 (6 bases). The length of the CDR3 is 17 residues. Deletions cut 1 base from V and 0 bases from J, with 14 bases between. The germline V gene encodes CDR1 SGHVS and CDR2 FQNEAQ. The CDR3 reads CASSLVGGLFSTDTQYF. CDR3 nucleotides: TGTGCCAGCAGCTTAGTCGGAGGGTTATTTAGCACAGATACGCAGTATTTT.

This clone appeared a single time. The rearrangement joins TRBV5-1 to TRBJ2-5, with D perhaps TRBD1 or TRBD2 (5 bases each). V lost 3 bases and J 4 bases, leaving 13 bases between the germline ends. CDR1 is SGHRS, CDR2 YFSETQ, per germline. The length of the CDR3 is 14 residues. The CDR3 region is CASSSSGTAETQYF. The CDR3 bases are TGCGCCAGCAGCTCATCCGGGACGGCAGAGACCCAGTACTTC.

The genes are TRBV18 and TRBJ2-3; D gene uncertain. The V and J ends lost 2 bases and 5 bases respectively, with 8 bases between them. The length of the CDR3 is 13 residues. Germline lookup yields CDR1 KGHSH and CDR2 LQKENI. CDR3 sequence reads: CASSPIKGDTQYF. The CDR3 DNA reads TGTGCCAGCTCACCAATAAAAGGAGATACGCAGTATTTT.

The V gene is TRBV18, the J gene TRBJ1-4, with D perhaps matching TRBD1 (5 bases). Germline V gene sequence: CDR1 KGHSH, CDR2 LQKENI. Trimming shortened V by 8 bases and J by 0 bases, and 13 bases separated the two germline ends. CDR3 length equals 15 residues. CDR3 sequence (DNA): TGTGCCAGCCTCCGGGACGGATCAACTAATGAAAAACTGTTTTTT. Protein product: CASLRDGSTNEKLFF.

The rearrangement joins TRBV2 to TRBJ2-3; 11 nucleotides line up with TRBD1. Germline CDR1 SNHLY, CDR2 FYNNEI. CDR3 length: 20 residues. V was pared by 11 bases and J by 2 bases, with 24 bases of the junction left unmatched. CDR3 amino acids: CAQRVPGLAGQGGVTDTQYF. In DNA, the CDR3 is TGTGCCCAGCGGGTCCCCGGCCTAGCGGGACAGGGGGGGGTCACAGATACGCAGTATTTT.

The V call is TRBV13, the J call TRBJ2-3, with D perhaps TRBD2 (6 bases). V was trimmed by 1 base and J by 1 base, leaving 9 bases between them. Germline CDR1 reads PRHDT; CDR2 reads FYEKMQ (reference sequence). The CDR3 spans 15 residues. The CDR3 sequence is CASSLVTSRTDTQYF. The CDR3 DNA is TGTGCCAGCAGCTTAGTTACTAGCCGCACAGATACGCAGTATTTT.

The chain is built from TRBV4-2 and TRBJ2-3; no clear D gene. Germline V gene lookup returns CDR1 LGHNA and CDR2 YNFKEQ. This CDR3 comprises 14 residues. V lost 4 bases and J lost 3, with 11 bases in between. The CDR3 is CASSPRPRTDTQYF. DNA for the CDR3: TGTGCCAGCAGCCCCCGCCCTAGGACAGATACGCAGTATTTT.

There are a few counts of this clone. The chain joins TRBV7-9 to TRBJ1-4, with D possibly being TRBD1 (5 bases). The CDR3 spans 11 residues. V was pared by 6 bases and J by 17 bases, with 16 bases between. Germline V lookup: CDR1 SEHNR, CDR2 FQNEAQ (reference sequence). CDR3 in amino acids: CASSSSGTTFF. Here the CDR3 DNA reads TGTGCCAGCAGTTCATCCGGGACCACCTTTTTT.

The chain is built from TRBV5-6 and TRBJ2-3; D ambiguous. V gave up 4 bases and J gave up 4 bases, with 16 bases separating them. This CDR3 is 15 amino acids long. In germline, CDR1 is SGHDT, CDR2 YYEEEE. For the CDR3, the DNA is TGTGCCAGCAGCCCTCGGCCTCTATCCCCAGATACGCAGTATTTT. It specifies CASSPRPLSPDTQYF. Full variable domain (rest looked up from reference TRBV5-6 and TRBJ2-3): DAGVTQSPTHLIKTRGQQVTLRCSPKSGHDTVSWYQQALGQGPQFIFQYYEEEERQRGNFPDRFSGHQFPNYSSELNVNALLLGDSALYLCASSPRPLSPDTQYFGPGTRLTVL.

The rearrangement links TRBV7-2 to TRBJ2-3, with TRBD1 matching over 9 bases. CDR1 is SGHTA and CDR2 is FQGNSA in the germline V gene. V trimming: 4 bases; J trimming: 4 bases; junction bases outside the gene matches: 6. The CDR3 length is 15 residues. CDR3 sequence reads: CASSSWGQGPDTQYF. CDR3 sequence (DNA): TGTGCCAGCAGCTCCTGGGGACAGGGACCAGATACGCAGTATTTT.

This chain connects TRBV5-8 to TRBJ1-5, with D tentatively TRBD1 (5 bases). CDR3 length: 16 residues. Germline-derived CDR1 and CDR2 are SGHTS and YDEGEE. V was trimmed by 4 bases and J by 1 base, leaving 15 bases between them. The CDR3 nucleotides read TGTGCCAGCAGCGTAGGGGCCCGGGGGAGCAATCAGCCCCAGCATTTT. Amino acid sequence: CASSVGARGSNQPQHF.

The chain has TRBV6-1 and TRBJ2-7; D unclear. Germline assignment: CDR1 MNHNS and CDR2 SASEGT. The CDR3 spans 12 residues. Trimming cost V 3 bases and J 2 bases, with 5 bases left between them. The CDR3 coding sequence is TGTGCCAGCAGTGACCCTCCCTACGAGCAGTACTTC. Amino acid sequence: CASSDPPYEQYF.

The chain employs TRBV4-1 and TRBJ2-7; D not certain. This CDR3 spans 13 amino acids. Germline V gives CDR1 MGHRA, CDR2 YSYEKL. V was trimmed by 4 bases and J by 2 bases, leaving 9 bases between them. CDR3 DNA: TGCGCCAGCAGCCCCAGAGTTGCCTACGAGCAGTACTTC. Its protein is CASSPRVAYEQYF.